This TCR beta chain derives from a study of regulatory T cells in long-lasting Graves disease. Study-level points and caveats: Between persistent patients, 2,500 to 3,500 public clonotypes were shared, exceeding the 800 to 1,000 shared between new patients. Compared with new cases, persistent Graves' patients showed reduced TCR diversity.

As concerns this clonotype: The antigen remains undetermined.

The time point denotes: persistent/refractory GD, antithyroid drugs over 5 years with positive TRAb. With RNA extracted from PBMCs as input, the TCR library was made. Patients of an endocrinology department in Xi'an, China, were included. Collection of peripheral blood (nine milliliters) was done using EDTA tubes. CDR1 is SNHLY, CDR2 FYNNEI, per germline. The CDR3 runs 15 residues. The V gene lost 3 bases and the J gene lost 2 bases, with 12 bases spanning the gap. Construction of the TCR beta libraries employed iRepertoire HTBI primers in conjunction with Arm-PCR of CDR3 regions. A single record per CDR3 protein comes from TCRdb applying MiXCR to the multiplex PCR reads. Found here are 310,000 or so distinct CDR3 sequences, roughly a fifth of them singletons; the top ten hold less than 35%.

The input for sequencing was peripheral blood mononuclear cells (PBMCs), taken when the disease was refractory, from a patient treated with antithyroid drugs. This TCR was recovered from a female donor with Graves disease. The V gene is TRBV2, the J gene TRBJ2-3; tentatively, D is TRBD1 (6 bases). CDR3 in DNA: TGTGCCAGCAGTGATTATCGGGACACCACAGATACGCAGTATTTT. Amino acid sequence: CASSDYRDTTDTQYF.